The clone carrying this T cell receptor (beta chain) came up a few times. This record belongs to a study of beta chain features in type 1 diabetes. The authors reverse transcribed all of the isolated RNA, so sequencing captured expressed TCRB transcripts. Assay: immunoSEQ multiplex PCR; the TCRdb copy retains only in-frame clones and omits some. The sample holds 810,000 or so clones, 15% to 20% seen once. Only one heparinised blood draw was taken per donor, and its volume averaged approximately 0.11 L. The CDR3 spans 14 residues. Trimming took 8 bases from V and 2 from J; bases not matched to a gene: 9. Germline loops: CDR1 SGHTA, CDR2 FQGNSA.

This TCR derives from a woman under 30 in good health. This rearrangement joins TRBV7-2 to TRBJ2-7, with 7 positions matching TRBD2. Specimen: naive CD4+ T cells from blood. CDR3 protein: CASLDPTSTYEQYF. The CDR3, as DNA: TGTGCCAGCTTGGACCCGACTAGCACCTACGAGCAGTACTTC.